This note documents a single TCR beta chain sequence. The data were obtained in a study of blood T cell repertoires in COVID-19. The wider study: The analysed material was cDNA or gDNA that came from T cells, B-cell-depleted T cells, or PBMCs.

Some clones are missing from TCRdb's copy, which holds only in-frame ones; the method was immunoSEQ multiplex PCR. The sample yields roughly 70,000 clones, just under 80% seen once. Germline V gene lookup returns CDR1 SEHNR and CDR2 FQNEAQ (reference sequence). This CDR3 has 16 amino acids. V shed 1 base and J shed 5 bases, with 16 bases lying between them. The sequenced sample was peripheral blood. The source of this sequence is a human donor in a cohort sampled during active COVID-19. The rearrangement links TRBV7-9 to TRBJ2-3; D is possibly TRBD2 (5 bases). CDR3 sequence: CASSLGVFVAGDTQYF. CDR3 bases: TGTGCCAGCAGCTTAGGCGTGTTTGTTGCGGGAGATACGCAGTATTTT. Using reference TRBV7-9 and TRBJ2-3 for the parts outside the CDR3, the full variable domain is DTGVSQNPRHKITKRGQNVTFRCDPISEHNRLYWYRQTLGQGPEFLTYFQNEAQLEKSRLLSDRFSAERPKGSFSTLEIQRTEQGDSAMYLCASSLGVFVAGDTQYFGPGTRLTVL.